These T cell receptor beta chains were read from a single sample in a study of cytomegalovirus exposure and HLA in healthy donors. Data came from immunoSEQ multiplex PCR; TCRdb stores just in-frame clones and leaves some out. This table has roughly 100,000 clones, approximately 79% appearing once. The sequenced sample consisted of PBMCs. Every receptor here comes from a man in his fifties in good health and CMV-seropositive. The conserved cysteine and the conserved F or W are not part of the CDR3 here. Fields, in order: J gene, V gene, CDR3 protein.

TRBJ1-1	TRBV19	ASKQSGNTIEAF
TRBJ2-3	TRBV7-6	ASSLGLLAGSSTDTQY
TRBJ2-7	TRBV7-3	ASSTTGGSYEQY
TRBJ2-7	TRBV6-1	ASSDRSGRAHEQY
TRBJ2-7	TRBV2	ASSEALLVRLGEQY
TRBJ1-1	TRBV19	ASSIQSEAF
TRBJ2-3	TRBV10-3	AISDRVGTDTQY
TRBJ2-3	TRBV9	ASTSGIIDTQY
TRBJ1-2	TRBV2	ASSPGQGNYGYT
TRBJ1-1	TRBV10-3	AISPGGGTEAF
TRBJ1-4	TRBV28	ASSLAGTGDEKLF
TRBJ1-2	TRBV7-8	ASSLRDNGYT
TRBJ2-1	TRBV28	ASSLPAGAGYNEQF
TRBJ2-2	TRBV6-4	ASSDHRETGELF
TRBJ2-7	TRBV5-1	ASSFAPGLGEQY
TRBJ1-4	TRBV5-4	ASSGGQGARDEKLF
TRBJ2-3	TRBV28	ASSPLGRASYLAGKWEDTQY
TRBJ2-7	TRBV28	ASSLNARDSQYEQY
TRBJ2-3	TRBV19	ATSGRSSDTQY
TRBJ1-4	TRBV28	ASSPPTPALF
TRBJ2-2	TRBV7-8	ASSHGSSPNTGELF
TRBJ2-5	TRBV18	ASSQASGRGETQY
TRBJ2-6	TRBV27	ASSRGGGREANVLT
TRBJ1-5	TRBV2	ASSPTGDGGPQH
TRBJ2-5	TRBV19	ASSMAGTWETQY
TRBJ1-5	TRBV6-6	ASSKTGEGGQPQH
TRBJ1-6	TRBV4-2	ASSQDGTSGRSPLH